The 19 T cell receptor beta chains given below trace back to one sample, sequenced in a study of blood T cell repertoires in COVID-19. Only in-frame clones appear in the TCRdb table, and some are missing; sequencing was by immunoSEQ multiplex PCR. Here the sample spans some 90,000 clones, about 88% being singletons. The source material was peripheral blood. Receptor source: a woman over 75 with acute or convalescent COVID-19.

The chain has TRBV19 and TRBJ1-5, with D possibly being TRBD1 (6 bases). The CDR3 consists of 14 residues. V was trimmed by 9 bases and J by 7 bases, leaving 19 bases between them. Germline V CDR1 and CDR2: LNHDA, SQIVND (reference sequence). The DNA for the CDR3 is TGTGCCAGCCAGCCTCAGGGGATGGAGCAGCCCCAGCATTTT. It encodes CASQPQGMEQPQHF.

The chain employs TRBV15 and TRBJ1-4, with 8 bases aligning to TRBD1. J was trimmed by 7 bases and V by 8 bases; bases with no gene match: 6. Germline lookup yields CDR1 LNHNV and CDR2 YYDKDF (reference sequence). CDR3 length equals 13 residues. CDR3 coding DNA: TGTGCCACCGCGACAGGGGAGGGTGAAAAACTGTTTTTT. This translates into CATATGEGEKLFF.

This clone has just one count. This chain connects TRBV5-1 to TRBJ1-1; TRBD1 aligns across 7 bases. The J segment lost 7 bases and the V segment lost 5 bases, leaving 8 bases of the junction unmatched. CDR3 size: 13 residues. Germline-derived CDR1 and CDR2 are SGHRS and YFSETQ. The chain's CDR3 is CASSQGDRVEAFF. DNA for the CDR3: TGCGCCAGCAGTCAGGGGGATCGGGTTGAAGCTTTCTTT. Variable domain in full (rest from reference TRBV5-1 and TRBJ1-1): KAGVTQTPRYLIKTRGQQVTLSCSPISGHRSVSWYQQTPGQGLQFLFEYFSETQRNKGNFPGRFSGRQFSNSRSEMNVSTLELGDSALYLCASSQGDRVEAFFGQGTRLTVV.

The chain links TRBV2 to TRBJ2-5; 7 bases map to TRBD2. The CDR3 is 14 amino acids. J gave up 5 bases and V 8 bases, and 11 bases lay outside the gene matches. Germline-derived CDR1 and CDR2 are SNHLY and FYNNEI. The CDR3 coding sequence is TGTGCCAGCCGAGGACTAGGAGGTGTGGAGACCCAGTACTTC. Its protein is CASRGLGGVETQYF.

The sample holds one count of this clone. The chain couples TRBV7-2 to TRBJ2-7; 7 nucleotides match TRBD1. This CDR3 contains 17 residues. V trimming: 5 bases; J trimming: 2 bases; junction bases outside the gene matches: 15. Germline V lookup: CDR1 SGHTA, CDR2 FQGNSA. CDR3 sequence reads: CASSQAPTRTGAYEQYF. The CDR3 coding sequence is TGTGCCAGCAGCCAAGCACCAACCCGGACAGGCGCCTACGAGCAGTACTTC.

The chain employs TRBV6-1 and TRBJ2-7; no firm D call. The germline V and J ends were trimmed by 2 bases and 3 bases, with 8 bases remaining between them. The germline V gene encodes CDR1 MNHNS and CDR2 SASEGT. The length of the CDR3 is 13 residues. The CDR3 protein is CASSEQYIYEQYF. CDR3 in DNA: TGTGCCAGCAGTGAACAGTACATCTACGAGCAGTACTTC.

V and J are TRBV11-3 and TRBJ2-2; D is ambiguous. The CDR3 consists of 15 residues. V shed 1 base and J shed 1 base, with 7 bases lying between them. Germline V gene lookup returns CDR1 SGHNT and CDR2 YENEEA. The CDR3 here is CASSLGQMNTGELFF. The CDR3 bases are TGTGCCAGCAGCTTAGGCCAGATGAACACCGGGGAGCTGTTTTTT.

The rearrangement uses TRBV7-9 and TRBJ2-2, with 10 bases aligning to TRBD1. The V and J ends lost 5 bases and 3 bases, in that order; junction bases with no gene match: 9. CDR1 and CDR2 from the germline V gene are SEHNR and FQNEAQ (reference sequence). The CDR3 runs to 17 residues. CDR3 in DNA: TGTGCCAGCAGCCGGACGACAGGGGGCTTATACACCGGGGAGCTGTTTTTT. This encodes CASSRTTGGLYTGELFF.

This sequence joins TRBV11-3 and TRBJ2-1, with D maybe TRBD1 (5 bases). Germline-derived CDR1 and CDR2 are SGHNT and YENEEA. The CDR3 covers 15 residues. V shed 6 bases and J shed 7 bases, with 19 bases lying between them. CDR3 amino acids: CASSSRTRDVNEQFF. The CDR3, as DNA: TGTGCCAGCAGTTCCCGGACACGCGACGTGAATGAGCAGTTCTTC.

This chain joins TRBV30 and TRBJ2-7; the match to TRBD2 covers 14 bases. Unmatched junction bases numbered 10, after V lost 3 bases and J lost 0 bases. The CDR3 is 18 amino acids. CDR1 GTSNPN and CDR2 SVGIG come from the germline V gene (reference sequence). The CDR3, as DNA: TGTGCCTGGAGCCCAAGGACTAGCGGGGGGCGCAGCTCCTACGAGCAGTACTTC. Protein sequence: CAWSPRTSGGRSSYEQYF.

The V and J genes are TRBV29-1 and TRBJ1-4, with unresolved D. The V gene lost 1 base and the J gene lost 8 bases, with 14 bases spanning the gap. From germline, CDR1 is SQVTM and CDR2 ANQGSEA. The CDR3 totals 14 residues. The DNA of the CDR3 is TGCAGCGTTGAAGGGGGAGGACTTGGCGAAAAACTGTTTTTT. It codes for CSVEGGGLGEKLFF.

CDR3 region: CASRDRQGARGYTF. DNA of the CDR3: TGTGCCAGCAGGGACCGACAGGGGGCGAGGGGCTACACCTTC. The V and J genes are TRBV2 and TRBJ1-2; TRBD1 matches at 10 bases. V lost 6 bases, J lost 8 bases, and 9 bases stayed unmatched. This CDR3 has 14 amino acids. CDR1 and CDR2 from the germline V gene are SNHLY and FYNNEI.

The chain links TRBV27 to TRBJ2-1, with D maybe TRBD1 (6 bases). The CDR3 runs 17 residues. Germline-derived CDR1 and CDR2 are MNHEY and SMNVEV (reference sequence). V was clipped by 3 bases and J by 3 bases, with 18 bases between them. CDR3 coding DNA: TGTGCCAGCAGTTTTGGGGTGTGGCAGGGGTACTACAATGAGCAGTTCTTC. It codes for CASSFGVWQGYYNEQFF.

V usage is TRBV4-2 and J usage is TRBJ2-7; D is possibly TRBD2 (6 bases). The CDR3 covers 19 residues. Germline-derived CDR1 and CDR2 are LGHNA and YNFKEQ. The germline V and J ends were trimmed by 1 base and 4 bases, with 26 bases remaining between them. The CDR3 reads CASSQADQGLSPTDYEQYF. CDR3 DNA: TGTGCCAGCAGCCAAGCCGACCAGGGACTGTCCCCAACCGATTACGAGCAGTACTTC.

The gene calls are TRBV19 and TRBJ1-1; 9 bases fit TRBD1. The CDR3 runs to 14 residues. With V trimmed by 3 bases and J by 2 bases, 1 base remained unmatched. Germline V gene lookup returns CDR1 LNHDA and CDR2 SQIVND (reference sequence). DNA of the CDR3: TGTGCCAGTAGTATGGACAGGGGAAACACTGAAGCTTTCTTT. It encodes CASSMDRGNTEAFF.

The chain carries TRBV5-1 and TRBJ2-7, with D perhaps TRBD2 (7 bases). Germline CDR1 reads SGHRS; CDR2 reads YFSETQ. V shed 1 base and J shed 6 bases, with 11 bases lying between them. CDR3 length equals 13 residues. The CDR3 sequence is CASSLRGGLEQYF. The CDR3 nucleotides read TGCGCCAGCAGCTTGAGGGGGGGCCTCGAGCAGTACTTC.

This sequence joins TRBV7-2 and TRBJ2-3, with D tentatively TRBD1 (5 bases). The germline gives CDR1 SGHTA, CDR2 FQGNSA. The CDR3 runs 15 residues. Trimming removed 2 bases from V and 5 bases from J, with 14 bases in between. CDR3: CASSLQAGLKDTQYF. The CDR3 region has the DNA TGTGCCAGCAGCTTACAGGCAGGGTTGAAAGATACGCAGTATTTT. The entire variable domain, with the rest obtained from reference TRBV7-2 and TRBJ2-3, is as follows: GAGVSQSPSNKVTEKGKDVELRCDPISGHTALYWYRQSLGQGLEFLIYFQGNSAPDKSGLPSDRFSAERTGGSVSTLTIQRTQQEDSAVYLCASSLQAGLKDTQYFGPGTRLTVL.

J is TRBJ1-2 and V is TRBV27, with a possible D match to TRBD1 (6 bases). Germline CDR1 and CDR2: MNHEY and SMNVEV (reference sequence). V dropped 10 bases and J dropped 3 bases, with 21 bases sitting between them. This CDR3 is 15 amino acids long. CDR3 in DNA: TGTGCCACCAGCACCGGACAGCCCGGCGACTATGGCTACACCTTC. Translated, it gives CATSTGQPGDYGYTF.

This chain links TRBV19 with TRBJ1-5; 8 bases map to TRBD1. The germline CDR1 and CDR2 sequences are LNHDA and SQIVND (reference sequence). This CDR3 is built from 17 residues. The V gene end was trimmed by 0 bases and the J gene end by 3 bases; junction bases not matched to a gene: 7. The CDR3 spells CASSIEHWTGSNQPQHF. CDR3 in DNA: TGTGCCAGTAGTATAGAACACTGGACAGGGTCCAATCAGCCCCAGCATTTT.